Shown below are 17 T cell receptor beta chains from a single sample sequenced in a study of identical twins. Via MiXCR, TCRdb re-called the 5' RACE reads, giving one row per CDR3 protein. The repertoire has 690,000 or so distinct CDR3 sequences, over 8.5% of them found once; the top ten carry approximately 0.89%. The same data also contributed to another study, on yellow fever vaccine responses in identical twins.

Sequencing was done on a sample of PBMCs. All receptors derive from a woman between 18 and 30 years old in good health.

The J gene is TRBJ2-7, the V gene TRBV6-1; 8 bases are shared with TRBD1. Trimming took 9 bases from V and 3 from J; bases not matched to a gene: 4. The CDR3 covers 12 residues. CDR1 MNHNS and CDR2 SASEGT come from the germline V gene. CDR3 sequence (DNA): TGTGCCAGTTACAGGGGGATCTACGAGCAGTACTTC. It is translated as CASYRGIYEQYF.

This rearrangement joins TRBV6-2 or TRBV6-3 to TRBJ2-1; 9 positions agree with TRBD1. CDR1 is MNHEY, CDR2 SVGEGT, per germline. The CDR3 runs to 14 residues. V was clipped by 8 bases and J by 2 bases; unmatched bases: 4. This CDR3 reads CASSGTGTYNEQFF. CDR3 in DNA: TGTGCCAGCTCGGGGACAGGGACCTACAATGAGCAGTTCTTC.

V and J are TRBV6-5 and TRBJ2-5; D might be TRBD2 (6 bases). The CDR3 covers 16 residues. V was pared by 0 bases and J by 1 base, with 12 bases between. The germline V gene encodes CDR1 MNHEY and CDR2 SVGAGI. The CDR3 reads CASSYSSGVAQETQYF. The DNA for the CDR3 is TGTGCCAGCAGTTACTCTTCGGGGGTGGCCCAAGAGACCCAGTACTTC.

DNA of the CDR3: TGTGCCAGCAGCACCTCGGACGGCTACGAGCAGTACTTC. It codes for CASSTSDGYEQYF. V is TRBV5-6 and J is TRBJ2-7; no firm D call. The CDR3 has 13 amino acids. Trimming took off 4 bases at V and 3 bases at J, with 11 bases between the two ends. CDR1 is SGHDT and CDR2 is YYEEEE in the germline V gene.

The sample holds a few counts of this clonotype. The chain links TRBV6-1 to TRBJ2-7; 7 nucleotides line up with TRBD1. J was trimmed by 2 bases and V by 8 bases; bases with no gene match: 9. The CDR3 length is 14 residues. Germline lookup yields CDR1 MNHNS and CDR2 SASEGT. CDR3 sequence reads: CASGTRDRAYEQYF. The CDR3 DNA reads as TGTGCCAGCGGGACCCGGGACAGAGCCTACGAGCAGTACTTC.

The table lists this clonotype with a few counts. V is TRBV4-1 and J is TRBJ2-5; D possibly matches TRBD1 or TRBD2 (5 bases each). There are 15 residues in the CDR3. The germline V gene has CDR1 MGHRA and CDR2 YSYEKL. Trimming cost V 3 bases and J 1 base, with 12 bases left between them. The CDR3 DNA sequence: TGCGCCAGCAGCCATGGGGGACCAATCCAAGAGACCCAGTACTTC. Amino acid sequence: CASSHGGPIQETQYF.

The chain couples TRBV19 to TRBJ2-5; 7 bases are shared with TRBD1. This CDR3 is 13 amino acids long. Germline V gives CDR1 LNHDA, CDR2 SQIVND (reference sequence). V dropped 5 bases and J dropped 4; count of bases not matched to a gene: 4. As DNA, the CDR3 is TGTGCCAGTAGTCAGGGACAGCCAGAGACCCAGTACTTC. Amino acid sequence: CASSQGQPETQYF.

In this sample, this clonotype turned up many times. The CDR3 nucleotides read TGTGCCAGCAGTTTCCTGGGGGACAGCCGCTCCTACAATGAGCAGTTCTTC. Its protein product is CASSFLGDSRSYNEQFF. The gene calls are TRBV12-3 or TRBV12-4 and TRBJ2-1, with TRBD1 matching 7 bases. The length of the CDR3 is 17 residues. Trimming cost V 3 bases and J 0 bases; bases outside gene matches: 8.

This clonotype has a handful of counts. The chain is built from TRBV6-1 and TRBJ2-3; D is perhaps TRBD1 (6 bases). CDR3 length equals 17 residues. Germline values: CDR1 MNHNS, CDR2 SASEGT. Trimming took off 6 bases at V and 3 bases at J, with 22 bases between the two ends. This CDR3 is CASRRKQGRGPTDTQYF. CDR3 nucleotides: TGTGCCAGCAGAAGAAAACAGGGTAGGGGACCTACAGATACGCAGTATTTT.

The chain uses TRBV29-1 and TRBJ2-2; 7 positions match TRBD1. Germline CDR1 and CDR2: SQVTM and ANQGSEA. This CDR3 contains 16 residues. With V trimmed by 4 bases and J by 0 bases, 8 bases remained unmatched. CDR3 nucleotides: TGCAGCGTTGTTGAGGCCGGGACAGCGAACACCGGGGAGCTGTTTTTT. Translation: CSVVEAGTANTGELFF.

This clonotype appeared a few times. The chain uses TRBV3-1 and TRBJ2-5; 8 bases align to TRBD2. The V gene end was trimmed by 0 bases and the J gene end by 5 bases; junction bases not matched to a gene: 8. The CDR3 runs 16 residues. Germline lookup yields CDR1 LGHDT and CDR2 YNNKEL (reference sequence). The CDR3 here is CASSQEYGGVFETQYF. In DNA form, the CDR3 reads TGTGCCAGCAGCCAAGAGTACGGGGGGGTATTTGAGACCCAGTACTTC.

This clonotype was seen more than once but under ten times. The genes are TRBV10-3 and TRBJ2-2; D is undetermined. Germline values: CDR1 ENHRY, CDR2 SYGVKD. V lost 5 bases to trimming and J lost 5 bases, with 15 bases between them. The CDR3 consists of 15 residues. The CDR3 loop reads CAISLGGQDTGELFF. CDR3 bases: TGTGCCATCAGTTTGGGCGGCCAAGATACCGGGGAGCTGTTTTTT.

This clonotype was observed at least ten times. The J gene is TRBJ2-1, the V gene TRBV5-6; 9 nucleotides agree with TRBD2. The V segment lost 0 bases and the J segment 3 bases; nucleotides outside the gene matches: 7. In germline, CDR1 is SGHDT, CDR2 YYEEEE. The CDR3 runs to 17 residues. DNA for the CDR3: TGTGCCAGCAGCTTGGGTGCGGGGGGGCCGATCTACAATGAGCAGTTCTTC. Amino acids: CASSLGAGGPIYNEQFF.

Many counts were recorded for this clonotype. The genes are TRBV6-1 and TRBJ1-2, with TRBD1 identical over 10 bases. The germline V gene has CDR1 MNHNS and CDR2 SASEGT. There are 14 residues in the CDR3. V was pared by 5 bases and J by 8 bases, with 8 bases of the junction left unmatched. The CDR3 region is CASSQPSTGGGYTF. CDR3 sequence (DNA): TGTGCCAGCAGTCAACCATCGACAGGGGGCGGCTACACCTTC.

The genes are TRBV6-2 or TRBV6-3 and TRBJ2-3; possibly TRBD2 for D (6 bases). Germline loops: CDR1 MNHEY, CDR2 SVGEGT. V gave up 6 bases and J gave up 0 bases, with 13 bases separating them. The CDR3 is 15 amino acids. DNA of the CDR3: TGTGCCAGCAGGAGACTAGGAGGGAGCACAGATACGCAGTATTTT. Translated: CASRRLGGSTDTQYF.

CDR3 coding DNA: TGTGCCAGCAGTGAATATAAATTAGCGGGAGTCGTCGGGGAGCTGTTTTTT. It codes for CASSEYKLAGVVGELFF. The chain uses TRBV25-1 and TRBJ2-2, with TRBD2 identical over 9 bases. Germline assignment: CDR1 MGHDK and CDR2 SYGVNS. There are 17 residues in the CDR3. V shed 0 bases, J shed 7 bases, and the junction held 9 bases outside the gene matches.

The chain links TRBV5-1 to TRBJ2-1, with 9 bases lining up with TRBD1. The V gene end was trimmed by 3 bases and the J gene end by 8 bases; junction bases not matched to a gene: 9. The CDR3 is 15 residues long. Germline lookup yields CDR1 SGHRS and CDR2 YFSETQ. The CDR3 nucleotides are TGCGCCAGCAGCTACGGACAGGGGATTTGGGATGAGCAGTTCTTC. Protein sequence: CASSYGQGIWDEQFF.